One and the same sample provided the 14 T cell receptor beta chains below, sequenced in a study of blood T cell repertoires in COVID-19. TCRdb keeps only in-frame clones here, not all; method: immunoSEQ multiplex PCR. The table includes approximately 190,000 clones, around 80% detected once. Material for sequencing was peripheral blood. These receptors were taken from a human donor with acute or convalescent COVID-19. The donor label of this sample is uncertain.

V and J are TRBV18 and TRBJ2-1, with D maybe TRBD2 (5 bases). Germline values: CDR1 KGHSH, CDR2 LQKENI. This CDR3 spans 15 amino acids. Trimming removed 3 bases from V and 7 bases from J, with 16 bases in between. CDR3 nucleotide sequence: TGTGCCAGCTCACCCAGCGGACTGGTCTGGAATGAGCAGTTCTTC. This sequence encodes CASSPSGLVWNEQFF.

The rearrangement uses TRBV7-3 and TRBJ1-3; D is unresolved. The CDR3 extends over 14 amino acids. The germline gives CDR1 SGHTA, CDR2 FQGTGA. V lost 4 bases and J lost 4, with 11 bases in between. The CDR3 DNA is TGTGCCAGCAGCTCCTCAGGTGCCGGAAACACCATATATTTT. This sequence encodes CASSSSGAGNTIYF. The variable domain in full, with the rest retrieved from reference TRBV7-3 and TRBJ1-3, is GAGVSQTPSNKVTEKGKYVELRCDPISGHTALYWYRQSLGQGPEFLIYFQGTGAADDSGLPNDRFFAVRPEGSVSTLKIQRTERGDSAVYLCASSSSGAGNTIYFGEGSWLTVV.

This CDR3 is CASSADRARELFF. The CDR3 bases are TGTGCCAGCAGCGCGGACAGGGCGAGGGAGCTGTTTTTT. The chain has TRBV7-3 and TRBJ2-2; TRBD1 matches at 8 bases. With 5 bases clipped from V and 9 bases from J, the junction kept 5 bases outside the gene matches. CDR1 is SGHTA, CDR2 FQGTGA, per germline. The CDR3 extends over 13 amino acids. Filled out from reference TRBV7-3 and TRBJ2-2, the complete variable domain reads GAGVSQTPSNKVTEKGKYVELRCDPISGHTALYWYRQSLGQGPEFLIYFQGTGAADDSGLPNDRFFAVRPEGSVSTLKIQRTERGDSAVYLCASSADRARELFFGEGSRLTVL.

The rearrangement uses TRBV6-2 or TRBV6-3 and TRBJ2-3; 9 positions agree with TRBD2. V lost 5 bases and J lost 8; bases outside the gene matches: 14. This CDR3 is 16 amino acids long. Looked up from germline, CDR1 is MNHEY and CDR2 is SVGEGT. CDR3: CASSERTSARLATQYF. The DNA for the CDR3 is TGTGCCAGCAGTGAGCGGACTAGCGCCCGTCTTGCTACGCAGTATTTT.

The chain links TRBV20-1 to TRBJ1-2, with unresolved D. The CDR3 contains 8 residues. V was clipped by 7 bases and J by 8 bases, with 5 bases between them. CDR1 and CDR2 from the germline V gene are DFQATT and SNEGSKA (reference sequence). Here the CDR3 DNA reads TGCAGTGTGCGCGGCTACACCTTC. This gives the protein CSVRGYTF.

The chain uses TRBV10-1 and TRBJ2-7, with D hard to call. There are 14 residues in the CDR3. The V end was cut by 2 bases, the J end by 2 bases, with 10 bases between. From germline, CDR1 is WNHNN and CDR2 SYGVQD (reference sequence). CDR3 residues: CASSESIGAYEQYF. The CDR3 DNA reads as TGCGCCAGCAGTGAGAGTATAGGAGCCTACGAGCAGTACTTC.

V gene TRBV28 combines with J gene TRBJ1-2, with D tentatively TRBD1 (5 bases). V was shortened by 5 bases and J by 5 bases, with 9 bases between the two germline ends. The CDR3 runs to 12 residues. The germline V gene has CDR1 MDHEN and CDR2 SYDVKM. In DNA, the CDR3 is TGTGCCAGCAGTGACAGAGCTTATGGCTACACCTTC. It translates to CASSDRAYGYTF.

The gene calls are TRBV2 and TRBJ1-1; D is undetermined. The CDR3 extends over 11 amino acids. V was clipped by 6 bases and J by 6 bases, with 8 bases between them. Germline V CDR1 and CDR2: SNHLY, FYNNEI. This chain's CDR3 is CASSPSAEAFF. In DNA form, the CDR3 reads TGTGCCAGCAGCCCTTCGGCTGAAGCTTTCTTT.

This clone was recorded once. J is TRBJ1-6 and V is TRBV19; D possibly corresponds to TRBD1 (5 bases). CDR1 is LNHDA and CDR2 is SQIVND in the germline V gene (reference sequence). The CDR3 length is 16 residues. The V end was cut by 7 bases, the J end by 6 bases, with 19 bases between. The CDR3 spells CASKSGGVSSNSPLHF. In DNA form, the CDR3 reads TGTGCCAGTAAGTCGGGGGGAGTTTCGAGTAATTCACCCCTCCACTTT.

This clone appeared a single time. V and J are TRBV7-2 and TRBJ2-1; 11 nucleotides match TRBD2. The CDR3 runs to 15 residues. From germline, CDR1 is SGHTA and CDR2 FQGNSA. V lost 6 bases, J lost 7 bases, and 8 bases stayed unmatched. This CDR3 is CASSPDLAGGNEQFF. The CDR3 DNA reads TGTGCCAGCAGTCCAGACCTAGCGGGAGGAAATGAGCAGTTCTTC.

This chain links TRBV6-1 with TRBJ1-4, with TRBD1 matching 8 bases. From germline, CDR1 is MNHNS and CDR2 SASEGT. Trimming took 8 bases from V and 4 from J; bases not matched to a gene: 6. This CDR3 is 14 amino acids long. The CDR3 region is CASHPGQDNEKLFF. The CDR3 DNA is TGTGCCAGCCACCCGGGACAGGATAATGAAAAACTGTTTTTT.

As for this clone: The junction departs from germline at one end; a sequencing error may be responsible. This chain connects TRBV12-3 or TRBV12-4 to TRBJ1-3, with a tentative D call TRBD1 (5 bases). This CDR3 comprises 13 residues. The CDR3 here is CAFRQLTGNTIYF. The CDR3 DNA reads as TGTGCCTTCCGACAGCTAACTGGGAACACCATATATTTT.

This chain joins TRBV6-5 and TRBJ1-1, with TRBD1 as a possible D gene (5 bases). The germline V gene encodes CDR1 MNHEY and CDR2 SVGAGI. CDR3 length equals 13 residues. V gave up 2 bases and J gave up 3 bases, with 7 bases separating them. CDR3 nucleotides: TGTGCCAGCAGTTACAGGGGCCACACTGAAGCTTTCTTT. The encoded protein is CASSYRGHTEAFF.

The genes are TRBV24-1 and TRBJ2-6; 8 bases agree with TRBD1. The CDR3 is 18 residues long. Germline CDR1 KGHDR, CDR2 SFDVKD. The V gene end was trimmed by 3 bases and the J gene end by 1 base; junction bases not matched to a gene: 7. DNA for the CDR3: TGTGCCACCAGTGATCCAACGCAGGGGGCATCTGGGGCCAACGTCCTGACTTTC. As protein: CATSDPTQGASGANVLTF.